Each of the 22 T cell receptor beta chains below was sequenced from the same sample in a study of T cell clones after liver transplantation. This table comes from immunoSEQ multiplex PCR, and its TCRdb copy is limited to in-frame clones, with some not included. Of about 21,000 clones in the sample, approximately 93% were seen once. The sample in question was CD8+ T cells from blood, obtained roughly 25 months after liver transplant. These receptor sequences come from a human patient who received a liver transplant. The graft donor may have given rise to some T cells.

The V gene is TRBV4-3, the J gene TRBJ2-2, with 7 nucleotides matching TRBD2. CDR1 and CDR2 from the germline V gene are LGHNA and YSLEER. With V trimmed by 3 bases and J by 1 base, 8 bases remained unmatched. The CDR3 spans 17 residues. CDR3 in amino acids: CASSHQEERENTGELFF. The CDR3 DNA reads as TGCGCCAGCAGCCACCAGGAGGAGCGGGAGAACACCGGGGAGCTGTTTTTT.

This chain connects TRBV4-1 to TRBJ2-1; no clear D gene. Germline CDR1 and CDR2: MGHRA and YSYEKL. V shed 1 base and J shed 5 bases, with 9 bases lying between them. This CDR3 comprises 14 residues. This CDR3 reads CASSQGPVDNEQFF. The CDR3 nucleotides read TGCGCCAGCAGCCAAGGGCCAGTTGACAATGAGCAGTTCTTC.

J is TRBJ2-1 and V is TRBV27; 10 positions match TRBD2. Losses at the gene ends were 5 bases for V and 3 bases for J; bases not matched to a gene: 16. Germline V lookup: CDR1 MNHEY, CDR2 SMNVEV (reference sequence). CDR3 size: 19 residues. The CDR3 region is CASSQVSGRPTNIYNEQFF. In nucleotides, the CDR3 is TGTGCCAGCAGTCAAGTTAGCGGGAGGCCAACCAACATCTACAATGAGCAGTTCTTC.

This chain joins TRBV7-2 and TRBJ2-1; D gene ambiguous. V lost 3 bases, J lost 6 bases, and 12 bases lay in between. The CDR3 loop spans 14 amino acids. Germline loops: CDR1 SGHTA, CDR2 FQGNSA. The chain's CDR3 is CASSFLMTPNEQFF. CDR3 nucleotide sequence: TGTGCCAGCAGCTTCCTCATGACTCCCAATGAGCAGTTCTTC.

This rearrangement joins TRBV11-2 to TRBJ1-2; D remains unclear. CDR3 length: 15 amino acids. Trimming removed 0 bases from V and 4 bases from J, with 12 bases in between. Per germline, CDR1 SGHAT and CDR2 FQNNGV. The CDR3 spells CASSLDPTVLYGYTF. DNA for the CDR3: TGTGCCAGCAGCTTAGATCCCACGGTCCTCTATGGCTACACCTTC.

The CDR3 DNA is TGTGCCAGCAGTGAAGTCGGGGTCCAAGAGACCCAGTACTTC. It is translated as CASSEVGVQETQYF. This chain uses TRBV6-1 with TRBJ2-5; possible D gene TRBD2, 5 bases. Germline-derived CDR1 and CDR2 are MNHNS and SASEGT. CDR3 length: 14 residues. With 1 base removed from V and 1 base from J, the gap between germline ends came to 7 bases.

The chain uses TRBV4-2 and TRBJ1-5, with D possibly TRBD1 on 6 matching bases. Trimming took 0 bases from V and 1 from J, leaving 10 bases between them. Looked up from germline, CDR1 is LGHNA and CDR2 is YNFKEQ. CDR3 length: 16 amino acids. CDR3 residues: CASSQEWGTSNQPQHF. The CDR3 DNA follows: TGTGCCAGCAGCCAAGAATGGGGGACAAGCAATCAGCCCCAGCATTTT.

The chain is built from TRBV9 and TRBJ2-7; 7 bases align to TRBD2. Germline loops: CDR1 SGDLS, CDR2 YYNGEE. Germline trimming cut 1 base from V and 7 bases from J; bases unmatched to any gene: 8. There are 14 residues in the CDR3. Written as DNA, the CDR3 is TGTGCCAGCAGCGTAAGCCTAGCGGAGGGGGAGCAGTACTTC. This translates into CASSVSLAEGEQYF.

The chain links TRBV11-3 to TRBJ2-7; no reliable D call. V lost 1 base and J lost 2, with 9 bases in between. The CDR3 is 14 residues long. Germline-derived CDR1 and CDR2 are SGHNT and YENEEA. CDR3 amino acids: CASSLVGGTYEQYF. As DNA, the CDR3 is TGTGCCAGCAGCTTAGTTGGCGGTACCTACGAGCAGTACTTC. The whole variable domain, filled in from reference TRBV11-3 and TRBJ2-7, reads EAGVVQSPRYKIIEKKQPVAFWCNPISGHNTLYWYLQNLGQGPELLIRYENEEAVDDSQLPKDRFSAERLKGVDSTLKIQPAELGDSAVYLCASSLVGGTYEQYFGPGTRLTVT.

The gene calls are TRBV4-1 and TRBJ1-2, with D unclear. Germline lookup yields CDR1 MGHRA and CDR2 YSYEKL. The CDR3 totals 13 residues. V lost 0 bases and J lost 1, with 3 bases in between. For the CDR3, the DNA is TGCGCCAGCAGCCAAGATCTTAACTATGGCTACACCTTC. It yields the protein CASSQDLNYGYTF.

This rearrangement joins TRBV28 to TRBJ2-7; 8 bases agree with TRBD2. The V and J ends lost 1 base and 6 bases, in that order; junction bases with no gene match: 2. Germline V gene sequence: CDR1 MDHEN, CDR2 SYDVKM. CDR3 length: 13 residues. The CDR3 sequence: CASSLSGLVEQYF. The CDR3 DNA reads as TGTGCCAGCAGTTTATCGGGACTAGTCGAGCAGTACTTC. The complete variable domain, with remaining parts taken from reference TRBV28 and TRBJ2-7, reads DVKVTQSSRYLVKRTGEKVFLECVQDMDHENMFWYRQDPGLGLRLIYFSYDVKMKEKGDIPEGYSVSREKKERFSLILESASTNQTSMYLCASSLSGLVEQYFGPGTRLTVT.

The chain has TRBV5-1 and TRBJ2-1, with TRBD1 matching 8 bases. The CDR3 has 16 amino acids. In germline, CDR1 is SGHRS, CDR2 YFSETQ. J was trimmed by 8 bases and V by 4 bases; bases with no gene match: 14. The CDR3 DNA sequence: TGCGCCAGCAGCACCGTGGGTGTGACAGGGGACGATGAGCAGTTCTTC. Its protein is CASSTVGVTGDDEQFF.

The chain has TRBV19 and TRBJ2-1; unclear D gene. Between the trimmed V and J ends, which lost 9 bases and 4 bases, there was a span of 10 bases. There are 12 residues in the CDR3. Germline-derived CDR1 and CDR2 are LNHDA and SQIVND (reference sequence). DNA for the CDR3: TGTGCCAGCTCTGCTGGGTACAATGAGCAGTTCTTC. This encodes CASSAGYNEQFF.

The chain couples TRBV10-3 to TRBJ2-6; D remains ambiguous. Germline assignment: CDR1 ENHRY and CDR2 SYGVKD. The CDR3 runs to 15 residues. Trimming removed 7 bases from V and 0 bases from J, with 10 bases in between. The CDR3 coding sequence is TGTGCCATCAAAGTCGGTAGCTCTGGGGCCAACGTCCTGACTTTC. Protein product: CAIKVGSSGANVLTF.

This clone has a single count. The rearrangement joins TRBV9 to TRBJ2-1; perhaps TRBD2 as D (5 bases). Germline assignment: CDR1 SGDLS and CDR2 YYNGEE. V was cut by 4 bases and J by 10 bases, with 12 bases left in between. The CDR3 totals 12 residues. The CDR3 region has the DNA TGTGCCAGCAGCACGGGCACGGGGGAGCAGTTCTTC. As protein: CASSTGTGEQFF.

V usage is TRBV27 and J usage is TRBJ2-7; 7 nucleotides match TRBD2. The CDR3 has 16 residues. The germline V gene encodes CDR1 MNHEY and CDR2 SMNVEV (reference sequence). Losses at the gene ends were 0 bases for V and 5 bases for J; bases not matched to a gene: 10. The CDR3 here is CASSLSPGAGVDEQYF. The CDR3, as DNA: TGTGCCAGCAGTTTATCCCCCGGGGCGGGAGTGGACGAGCAGTACTTC.

The J gene is TRBJ2-1, the V gene TRBV7-8; D might be TRBD2 (6 bases). Germline V lookup: CDR1 SGHVS, CDR2 FQNEAQ. CDR3 length: 15 residues. Trimming cost V 1 base and J 3 bases, with 10 bases left between them. The CDR3 loop reads CASSLVADNYNEQFF. The DNA of the CDR3 is TGTGCCAGCAGCTTAGTAGCGGATAACTACAATGAGCAGTTCTTC.

This clone was found once. This sequence joins TRBV10-3 and TRBJ2-1, with a tentative D call TRBD2 (7 bases). V was clipped by 8 bases and J by 5 bases, with 16 bases between them. This CDR3 has 14 amino acids. In germline, CDR1 is ENHRY, CDR2 SYGVKD. The CDR3 region is CAIYHGGADNEQFF. The CDR3 nucleotides are TGTGCCATCTATCATGGGGGGGCTGACAATGAGCAGTTCTTC.

The chain has TRBV6-5 and TRBJ1-2, with D unclear. Trimming took off 2 bases at V and 6 bases at J, with 13 bases between the two ends. The CDR3 length is 14 residues. Germline assignment: CDR1 MNHEY and CDR2 SVGAGI. The CDR3 loop reads CASSYKRPLDGYTF. The CDR3 DNA sequence: TGTGCCAGCAGTTACAAACGACCTTTAGATGGCTACACCTTC.

The chain couples TRBV11-2 to TRBJ2-5; D is unclear. CDR3 size: 12 residues. Trimming took off 5 bases at V and 5 bases at J, with 9 bases between the two ends. CDR1 is SGHAT and CDR2 is FQNNGV in the germline V gene. In DNA, the CDR3 is TGTGCCAGCAGCCACGAGATCGAGACCCAGTACTTC. Its protein is CASSHEIETQYF. Full variable domain (missing parts from reference TRBV11-2 and TRBJ2-5): EAGVAQSPRYKIIEKRQSVAFWCNPISGHATLYWYQQILGQGPKLLIQFQNNGVVDDSQLPKDRFSAERLKGVDSTLKIQPAKLEDSAVYLCASSHEIETQYFGPGTRLLVL.

The chain joins TRBV4-1 to TRBJ2-7; 11 positions agree with TRBD2. The CDR3 sequence is 15 residues long. J gave up 4 bases and V 6 bases, and 8 bases lay outside the gene matches. The germline CDR1 and CDR2 sequences are MGHRA and YSYEKL. CDR3 nucleotide sequence: TGCGCCAGCAGTCCCGAGACTAGCGGGGATTACGAGCAGTACTTC. It is translated as CASSPETSGDYEQYF.

CDR3 in amino acids: CSVSGTSYEQYF. DNA for the CDR3: TGCAGCGTGAGCGGGACCTCCTACGAGCAGTACTTC. V is TRBV29-1 and J is TRBJ2-7; TRBD2 matches 7 bases. The ends lost 6 bases at V and 0 bases at J; junction bases unmatched: 2. The CDR3 is made up of 12 amino acids. Germline loops: CDR1 SQVTM, CDR2 ANQGSEA.